This T cell receptor (beta chain) was obtained from a study of graft-versus-host responses after intestinal transplantation. The wider study: Anti-thymocyte globulin induction preceded roughly 3 years of tacrolimus and steroid maintenance in all recipients.

The data were produced by immunoSEQ multiplex PCR, yet TCRdb's version contains in-frame clones alone and is incomplete. The sample gives about 130,000 clones, approximately 92% of which show up once; approximately 0.17% is in the top ten. Concerning this clone itself: Its antigen is undetermined.

V was cut by 6 bases and J by 8 bases, with 13 bases left in between. Germline lookup yields CDR1 MNHEY and CDR2 SVGAGI. The length of the CDR3 is 13 residues. The input for sequencing was unstimulated CD4+ T cells sorted from spleen or lymph node cells, taken before intestinal transplant. The V and J genes are TRBV6-5 and TRBJ2-2; the D gene is possibly TRBD1 (8 bases). This sequence was found in a human donor who received an intestinal transplant. CDR3 coding DNA: TGTGCCAGCAGAACAGGGGGGGCGGGGGAGCTGTTTTTT. Translation gives CASRTGGAGELFF.